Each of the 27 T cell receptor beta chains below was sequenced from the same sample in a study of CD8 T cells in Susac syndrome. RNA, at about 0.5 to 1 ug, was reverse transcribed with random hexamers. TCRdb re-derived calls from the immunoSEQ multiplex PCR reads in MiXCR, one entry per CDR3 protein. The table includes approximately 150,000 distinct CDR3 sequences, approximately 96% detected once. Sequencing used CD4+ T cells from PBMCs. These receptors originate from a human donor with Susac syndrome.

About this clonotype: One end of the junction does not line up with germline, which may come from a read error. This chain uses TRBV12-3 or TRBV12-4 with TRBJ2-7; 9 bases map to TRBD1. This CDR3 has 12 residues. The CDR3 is CASSPQGAQPHF. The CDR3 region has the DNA TGTGCCAGCAGTCCACAGGGGGCCCAGCCTCACTTC.

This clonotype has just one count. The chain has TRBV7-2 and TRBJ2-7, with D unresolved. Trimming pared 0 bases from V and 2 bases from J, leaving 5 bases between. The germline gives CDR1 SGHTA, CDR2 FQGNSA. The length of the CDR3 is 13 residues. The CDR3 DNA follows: TGTGCCAGCAGCTTAGCGAGCGCCTACGAGCAGTACTTC. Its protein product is CASSLASAYEQYF.

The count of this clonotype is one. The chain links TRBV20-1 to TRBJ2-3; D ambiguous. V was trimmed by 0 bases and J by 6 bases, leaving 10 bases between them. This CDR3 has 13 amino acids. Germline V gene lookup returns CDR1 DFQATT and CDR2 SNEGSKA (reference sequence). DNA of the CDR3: TGCAGTGCTAGAGATCTTGGGCCGGATACGCAGTATTTT. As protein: CSARDLGPDTQYF.

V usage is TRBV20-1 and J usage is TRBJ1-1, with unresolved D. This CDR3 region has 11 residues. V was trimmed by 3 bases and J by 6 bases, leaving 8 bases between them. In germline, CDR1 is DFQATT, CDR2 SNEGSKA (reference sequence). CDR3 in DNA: TGCAGTGCTAGGTTTGTCGCTGAAGCTTTCTTT. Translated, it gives CSARFVAEAFF.

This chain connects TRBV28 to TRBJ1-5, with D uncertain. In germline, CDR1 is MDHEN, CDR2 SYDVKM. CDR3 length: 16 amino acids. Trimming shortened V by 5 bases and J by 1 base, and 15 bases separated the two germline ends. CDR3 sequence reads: CASSPRIWQSNQPQHF. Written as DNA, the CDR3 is TGTGCCAGCAGTCCAAGGATTTGGCAGAGCAATCAGCCCCAGCATTTT.

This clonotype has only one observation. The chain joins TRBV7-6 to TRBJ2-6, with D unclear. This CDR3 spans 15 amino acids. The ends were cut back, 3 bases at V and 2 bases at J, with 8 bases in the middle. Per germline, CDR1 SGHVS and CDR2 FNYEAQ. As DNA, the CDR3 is TGTGCCAGCAGCTTGAGAAGTACTGGGGCCAACGTCCTGACTTTC. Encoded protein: CASSLRSTGANVLTF.

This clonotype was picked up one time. The CDR3 loop reads CASSVHGGQETQYF. CDR3 DNA sequence: TGTGCCAGCAGCGTACACGGGGGGCAAGAGACCCAGTACTTC. The rearrangement joins TRBV9 to TRBJ2-5; 7 bases line up with TRBD2. J was trimmed by 2 bases and V by 1 base; bases with no gene match: 2. The V gene's germline CDR1 is SGDLS and CDR2 YYNGEE. CDR3 length equals 14 residues.

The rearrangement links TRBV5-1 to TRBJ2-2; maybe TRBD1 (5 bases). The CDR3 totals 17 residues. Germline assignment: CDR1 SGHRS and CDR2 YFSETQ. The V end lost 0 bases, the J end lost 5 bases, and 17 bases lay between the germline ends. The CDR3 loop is CASSLGQLVGATGELFF. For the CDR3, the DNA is TGCGCCAGCAGCTTGGGACAGTTAGTCGGTGCTACCGGGGAGCTGTTTTTT.

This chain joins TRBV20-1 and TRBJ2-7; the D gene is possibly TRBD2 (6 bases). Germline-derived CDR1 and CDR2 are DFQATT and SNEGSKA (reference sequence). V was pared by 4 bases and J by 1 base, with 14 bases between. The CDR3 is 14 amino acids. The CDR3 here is CSAIIAEGSYEQYF. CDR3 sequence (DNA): TGCAGTGCTATCATAGCGGAGGGATCCTACGAGCAGTACTTC.

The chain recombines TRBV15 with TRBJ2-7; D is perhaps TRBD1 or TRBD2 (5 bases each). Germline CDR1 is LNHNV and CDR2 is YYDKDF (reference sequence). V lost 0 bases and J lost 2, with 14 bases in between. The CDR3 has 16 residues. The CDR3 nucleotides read TGTGCCACCAGCAGAGATAGTGCAGGGAGTACCTACGAGCAGTACTTC. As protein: CATSRDSAGSTYEQYF.

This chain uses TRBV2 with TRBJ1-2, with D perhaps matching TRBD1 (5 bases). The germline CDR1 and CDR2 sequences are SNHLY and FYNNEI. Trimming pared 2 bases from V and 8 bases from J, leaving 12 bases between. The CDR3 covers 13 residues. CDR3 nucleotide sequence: TGTGCCAGCAGTGAAAGAGGGGTTGGGGGCTACACCTTC. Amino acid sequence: CASSERGVGGYTF.

Written as DNA, the CDR3 is TGTGCCAGCAGCTTGGAGGTGACTAGTGGCGATGAGCAGTTCTTC. Translated, it gives CASSLEVTSGDEQFF. This rearrangement joins TRBV5-4 to TRBJ2-1; D is perhaps TRBD2 (6 bases). The germline V and J ends were trimmed by 0 bases and 8 bases, with 15 bases remaining between them. CDR1 is SGHNT, CDR2 YYREEE, per germline (reference sequence). The CDR3 length is 15 residues.

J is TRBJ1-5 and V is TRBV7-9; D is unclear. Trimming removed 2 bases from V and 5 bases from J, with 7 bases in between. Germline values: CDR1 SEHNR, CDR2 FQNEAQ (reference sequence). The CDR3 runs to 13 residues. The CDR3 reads CASSLYQDQPQHF. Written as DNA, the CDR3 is TGTGCCAGCAGCTTATACCAAGATCAGCCCCAGCATTTT.

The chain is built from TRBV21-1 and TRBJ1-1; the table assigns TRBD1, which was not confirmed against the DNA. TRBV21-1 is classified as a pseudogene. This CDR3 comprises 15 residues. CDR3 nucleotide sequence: TGTGCCAGCAGCACGCTCACACAGGTGTTCACTGAAGCTTTCTTT. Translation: CASSTLTQVFTEAFF.

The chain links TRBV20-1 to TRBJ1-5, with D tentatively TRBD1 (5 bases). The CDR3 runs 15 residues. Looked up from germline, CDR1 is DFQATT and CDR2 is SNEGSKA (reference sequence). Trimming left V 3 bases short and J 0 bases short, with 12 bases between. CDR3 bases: TGCAGTGCTAGCCGAAACAGGTATAGCAATCAGCCCCAGCATTTT. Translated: CSASRNRYSNQPQHF.

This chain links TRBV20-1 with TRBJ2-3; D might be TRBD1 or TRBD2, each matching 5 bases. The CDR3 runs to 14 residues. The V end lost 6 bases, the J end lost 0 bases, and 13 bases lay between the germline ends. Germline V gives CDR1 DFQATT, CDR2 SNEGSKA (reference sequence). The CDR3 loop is CSAGGGSSTDTQYF. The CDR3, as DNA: TGCAGTGCGGGTGGGGGATCGAGCACAGATACGCAGTATTTT.

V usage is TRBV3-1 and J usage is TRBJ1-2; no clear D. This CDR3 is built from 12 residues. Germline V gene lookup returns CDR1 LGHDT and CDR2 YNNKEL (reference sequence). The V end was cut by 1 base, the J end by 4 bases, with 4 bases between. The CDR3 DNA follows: TGTGCCAGCAGCCAAGTCACCTATGGCTACACCTTC. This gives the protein CASSQVTYGYTF. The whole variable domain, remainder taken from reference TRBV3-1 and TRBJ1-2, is DTAVSQTPKYLVTQMGNDKSIKCEQNLGHDTMYWYKQDSKKFLKIMFSYNNKELIINETVPNRFSPKSPDKAHLNLHINSLELGDSAVYFCASSQVTYGYTFGSGTRLTVV.

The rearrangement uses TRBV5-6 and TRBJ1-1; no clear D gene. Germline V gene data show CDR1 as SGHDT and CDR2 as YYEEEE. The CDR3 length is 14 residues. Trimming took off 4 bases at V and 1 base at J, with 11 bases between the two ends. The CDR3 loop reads CASSIIGRNTEAFF. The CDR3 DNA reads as TGTGCCAGCAGCATCATCGGTAGGAACACTGAAGCTTTCTTT.

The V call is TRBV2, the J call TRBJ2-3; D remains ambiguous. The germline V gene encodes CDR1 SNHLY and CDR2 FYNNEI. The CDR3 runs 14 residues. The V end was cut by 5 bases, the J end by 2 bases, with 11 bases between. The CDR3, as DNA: TGTGCCAGCAGTCTAACAAAGACCACAGATACGCAGTATTTT. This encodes CASSLTKTTDTQYF.

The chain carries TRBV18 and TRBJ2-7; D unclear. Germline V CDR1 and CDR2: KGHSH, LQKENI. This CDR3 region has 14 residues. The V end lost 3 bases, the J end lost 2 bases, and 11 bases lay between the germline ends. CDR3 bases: TGTGCCAGCTCACCCGGATCACAGACCTACGAGCAGTACTTC. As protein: CASSPGSQTYEQYF.

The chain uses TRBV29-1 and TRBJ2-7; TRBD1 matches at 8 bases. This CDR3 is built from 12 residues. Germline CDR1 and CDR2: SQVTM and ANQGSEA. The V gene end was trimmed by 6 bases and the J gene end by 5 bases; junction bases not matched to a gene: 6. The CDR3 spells CSVNRGVHEQYF. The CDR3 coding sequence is TGCAGCGTCAACAGGGGGGTCCACGAGCAGTACTTC.

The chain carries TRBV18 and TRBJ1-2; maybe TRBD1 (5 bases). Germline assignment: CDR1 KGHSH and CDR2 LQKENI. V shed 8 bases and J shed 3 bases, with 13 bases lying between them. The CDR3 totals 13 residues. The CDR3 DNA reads TGTGCCAGCCGATTTGGGACGGACTATGGCTACACCTTC. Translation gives CASRFGTDYGYTF.

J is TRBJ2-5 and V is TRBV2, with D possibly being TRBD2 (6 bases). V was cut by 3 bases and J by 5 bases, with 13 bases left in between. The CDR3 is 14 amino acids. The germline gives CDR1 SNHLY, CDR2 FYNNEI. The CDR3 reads CASSEVGGLETQYF. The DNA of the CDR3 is TGTGCCAGCAGTGAGGTTGGGGGGTTGGAGACCCAGTACTTC.

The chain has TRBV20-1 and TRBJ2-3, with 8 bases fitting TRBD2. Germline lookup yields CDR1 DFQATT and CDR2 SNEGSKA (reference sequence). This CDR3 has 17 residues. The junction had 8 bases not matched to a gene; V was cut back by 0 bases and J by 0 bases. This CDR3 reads CSARDREAGGSTDTQYF. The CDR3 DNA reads TGCAGTGCTAGAGATCGGGAGGCGGGGGGCAGCACAGATACGCAGTATTTT.

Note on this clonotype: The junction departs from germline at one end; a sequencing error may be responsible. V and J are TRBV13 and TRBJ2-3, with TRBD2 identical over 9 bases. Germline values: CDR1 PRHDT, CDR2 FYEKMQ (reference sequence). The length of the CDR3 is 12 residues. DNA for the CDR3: TGTGCCAGCAGCCCCCGGGCCGGACTAGCGATTTTT. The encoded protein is CASSPRAGLAIF.

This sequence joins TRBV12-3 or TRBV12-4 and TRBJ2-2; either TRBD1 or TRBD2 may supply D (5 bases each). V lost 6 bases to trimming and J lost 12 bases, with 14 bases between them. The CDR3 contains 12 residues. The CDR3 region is CASSLWDGQLFF. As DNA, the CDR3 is TGTGCCAGCAGCTTGTGGGACGGCCAGCTGTTTTTT.

CDR3 amino acids: CATSSGRQHQETQYF. Here the CDR3 DNA reads TGTGCCACCAGCTCTGGTAGACAGCACCAAGAGACCCAGTACTTC. The chain is built from TRBV15 and TRBJ2-5, with D possibly matching TRBD1 (5 bases). Between the trimmed V and J ends, which lost 5 bases and 0 bases, there was a span of 13 bases. The V gene's germline CDR1 is LNHNV and CDR2 YYDKDF (reference sequence). The CDR3 loop spans 15 amino acids.